The rows below give T cell receptor beta chains drawn from one sample of a study of regulatory T cells in long-lasting Graves disease. TCRdb processed the multiplex PCR reads anew with MiXCR; each CDR3 protein has one entry. The data hold under 800,000 distinct CDR3 sequences, with 16% observed a single time. These records were also assigned to another study, of T cells in Graves' hyperthyroidism and ophthalmopathy.

The sample was peripheral blood mononuclear cells (PBMCs), taken at new diagnosis, from a patient treated with antithyroid drugs. These receptors were obtained from a woman aged 25 to 39 with Graves disease. Each CDR3 is given with its conserved first and last residue. A D gene is named only where the DNA matches it firmly. Where a row states a size, it is once, few, many or the class of an expanded clone; other rows omit it.

J | V | D | size | CDR3 | DNA
TRBJ1-6 | TRBV3-1 | TRBD1 | many | CASSQGQTISSPLHF | TGTGCCAGCAGCCAGGGACAGACAATTTCTTCACCCCTCCACTTT
TRBJ2-3 | TRBV28 | TRBD2 | many | CASSSLAGDPDTQYF | TGTGCCAGCAGTTCACTAGCGGGAGACCCAGATACGCAGTATTTT
TRBJ2-3 | TRBV28 | TRBD1 | many | CASRNKKKQGATDTQYF | TGTGCCAGCAGAAATAAAAAAAAACAGGGGGCAACAGATACGCAGTATTTT
TRBJ2-1 | TRBV29-1 | NA | many | CSADRLNEQFF | TGCAGCGCAGACAGGCTCAATGAGCAGTTCTTC
TRBJ2-1 | TRBV7-7 | NA | NA | CASSFERSSYNEQFF | TGTGCTAGCAGCTTCGAGCGGAGCTCCTACAATGAGCAGTTCTTC
TRBJ1-1 | TRBV6-1 | TRBD1 | NA | CASSEGTGGTEAFF | TGTGCCAGCAGTGAAGGGACAGGGGGCACTGAAGCTTTCTTT
TRBJ2-3 | TRBV19 | NA | few | CASSISAGSTDTQYF | TGTGCCAGTAGTATCTCGGCGGGGAGCACAGATACGCAGTATTTT
TRBJ1-1 | TRBV15 | NA | many | CATSRVLEHEAFF | TGTGCCACCAGCAGAGTCTTGGAGCATGAAGCTTTCTTT
TRBJ2-1 | TRBV7-2 | NA | NA | CASSLREDYNEQFF | TGTGCCAGCAGCTTGAGGGAGGACTACAATGAGCAGTTCTTC
TRBJ1-5 | TRBV7-2 | NA | many | CASSHAIGDQPQHF | TGTGCCAGCAGCCATGCGATTGGGGATCAGCCCCAGCATTTT
TRBJ2-3 | TRBV6-2/TRBV6-3 | TRBD2 | few | CASSELGGSGTSTDTQYF | TGTGCCAGCAGTGAACTCGGCGGTAGCGGGACTAGCACAGATACGCAGTATTTT
TRBJ2-3 | TRBV30 | TRBD1 | many | CAWSPGGSTDTQYF | TGTGCCTGGAGTCCAGGGGGCTCCACAGATACGCAGTATTTT
TRBJ2-5 | TRBV7-9 | NA | many | CASSRSTGLGDLAETQYF | TGTGCCAGCAGCCGGAGCACCGGGCTGGGAGATCTCGCAGAGACCCAGTACTTC
TRBJ2-7 | TRBV12-3/TRBV12-4 | NA | NA | CASTSFGTGEQYF | TGTGCCAGCACTTCATTCGGGACGGGTGAGCAGTACTTC
TRBJ2-7 | TRBV2 | NA | many | CASRAGQWGEQYF | TGTGCCAGCAGAGCGGGACAGTGGGGGGAGCAGTACTTC
TRBJ2-3 | TRBV7-6 | NA | few | CASSLQEYTDTQYF | TGTGCCAGCAGCTTGCAGGAATACACAGATACGCAGTATTTT
TRBJ1-1 | TRBV7-9 | TRBD1 | many | CASSPSATGGTEAFF | TGTGCCAGCAGCCCCTCAGCGACAGGGGGAACTGAAGCTTTCTTT
TRBJ2-3 | TRBV5-1 | NA | many | CASSLEGWGTDTQYF | TGCGCCAGCAGCTTGGAGGGATGGGGCACAGATACGCAGTATTTT
TRBJ2-7 | TRBV20-1 | NA | many | CSTGAYEQYF | TGCAGTACCGGGGCCTACGAGCAGTACTTC
TRBJ2-7 | TRBV20-1 | TRBD2 | few | CSAGQPGLAALEQYF | TGCAGTGCTGGACAACCGGGACTAGCTGCCCTCGAGCAGTACTTC
TRBJ1-4 | TRBV6-1 | NA | few | CASGEVQLFF | TGTGCCAGCGGAGAGGTGCAGCTGTTTTTT
TRBJ2-5 | TRBV29-1 | NA | NA | CSVYRPGDQETQYF | TGCAGCGTTTATCGGCCGGGGGACCAAGAGACCCAGTACTTC
TRBJ2-1 | TRBV19 | NA | few | CASRKVNEQFF | TGTGCCAGTAGAAAGGTCAATGAGCAGTTCTTC
TRBJ1-5 | TRBV27 | NA | many | CASSPVGSSNQPQHF | TGTGCCAGCAGTCCCGTGGGGAGTAGCAATCAGCCCCAGCATTTT
TRBJ2-1 | TRBV12-3/TRBV12-4 | NA | many | CASSPTSSYNEQFF | TGTGCCAGCAGCCCGACTAGCTCCTACAATGAGCAGTTCTTC
TRBJ2-7 | TRBV6-2/TRBV6-3 | TRBD2 | few | CASSSVRGASGSPYEQYF | TGTGCCAGCAGTTCTGTACGGGGTGCTAGCGGGAGCCCCTACGAGCAGTACTTC
TRBJ2-2 | TRBV3-1 | TRBD2 | NA | CASSFSGKIGELFF | TGTGCCAGCAGCTTTAGCGGGAAAATCGGGGAGCTGTTTTTT
TRBJ1-5 | TRBV2 | NA | NA | CASSNTGRLNQPQHF | TGTGCCAGCAGTAATACCGGGAGATTAAATCAGCCCCAGCATTTT
TRBJ2-5 | TRBV6-1 | NA | NA | CASRNGGGPWETQYF | TGTGCCAGCAGAAACGGGGGCGGCCCTTGGGAGACCCAGTACTTC
TRBJ2-4 | TRBV28 | NA | many | CASRGEGRKNIQYF | TGTGCCAGCAGGGGAGAGGGACGGAAAAACATTCAGTACTTC
TRBJ2-7 | TRBV7-2 | NA | many | CASAGAVAQYF | TGTGCCAGCGCGGGCGCCGTCGCGCAGTACTTC
TRBJ2-7 | TRBV11-2 | NA | many | CASSLVMGSGEQYF | TGTGCCAGCAGCTTAGTTATGGGGTCGGGAGAGCAGTACTTC
TRBJ2-7 | TRBV15 | NA | NA | CATSRDRHYEQYF | TGTGCCACCAGCAGAGATCGACACTACGAGCAGTACTTC
TRBJ1-5 | TRBV10-3 | NA | few | CAISESGDSNQPQHF | TGTGCCATCAGTGAGTCAGGCGATAGCAATCAGCCCCAGCATTTT
TRBJ1-2 | TRBV12-3/TRBV12-4 | TRBD1 | many | CASRPGQGGYTF | TGTGCCAGCAGACCGGGACAGGGAGGCTACACCTTC
TRBJ2-1 | TRBV24-1 | NA | few | CATSDLGQGNRNEQFF | TGTGCCACCAGTGATTTGGGCCAGGGGAATAGGAATGAGCAGTTCTTC
TRBJ1-2 | TRBV24-1 | TRBD1 | NA | CATSETTGYGYTF | TGTGCCACCAGTGAGACGACAGGGTATGGCTACACCTTC
TRBJ2-1 | TRBV7-6 | TRBD2 | many | CASSFSGRAREQFF | TGTGCCAGCAGCTTTAGCGGGAGGGCTCGTGAGCAGTTCTTC
TRBJ2-1 | TRBV7-9 | NA | NA | CASSQYPGQSYNEQFF | TGCGCCAGCAGCCAGTACCCAGGGCAGTCCTACAATGAGCAGTTCTTC
TRBJ2-7 | TRBV20-1 | TRBD2 | few | CSADPLAGGPVEQYF | TGCAGTGCAGACCCCTTAGCGGGAGGGCCGGTCGAGCAGTACTTC
TRBJ1-5 | TRBV7-9 | NA | few | CASSPGDSSNQPQHF | TGTGCCAGCAGCCCTGGGGACTCCAGCAATCAGCCCCAGCATTTT